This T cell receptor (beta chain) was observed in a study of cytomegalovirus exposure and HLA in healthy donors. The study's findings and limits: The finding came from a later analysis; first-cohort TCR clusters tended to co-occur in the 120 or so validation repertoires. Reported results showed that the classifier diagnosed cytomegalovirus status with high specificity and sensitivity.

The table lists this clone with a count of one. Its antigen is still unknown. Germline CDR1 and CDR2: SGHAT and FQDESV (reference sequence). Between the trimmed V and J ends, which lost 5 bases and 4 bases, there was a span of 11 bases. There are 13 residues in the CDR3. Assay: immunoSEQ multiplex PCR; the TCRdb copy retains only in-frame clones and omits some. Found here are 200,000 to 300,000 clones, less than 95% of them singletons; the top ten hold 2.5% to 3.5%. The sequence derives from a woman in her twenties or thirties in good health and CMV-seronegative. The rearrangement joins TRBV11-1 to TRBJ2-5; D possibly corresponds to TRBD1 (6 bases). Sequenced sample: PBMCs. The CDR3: CASSPLGAETQYF. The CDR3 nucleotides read TGTGCCAGCAGCCCCCTGGGGGCAGAGACCCAGTACTTC. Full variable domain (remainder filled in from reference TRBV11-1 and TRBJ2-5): EAEVAQSPRYKITEKSQAVAFWCDPISGHATLYWYRQILGQGPELLVQFQDESVVDDSQLPKDRFSAERLKGVDSTLKIQPAELGDSAMYLCASSPLGAETQYFGPGTRLLVL.